The 20 T cell receptor beta chains listed next were all sequenced from one sample in a study of cytomegalovirus exposure and HLA in healthy donors. PCR involved 60 Vbeta and 13 Jbeta primers. Clones were sequenced by immunoSEQ multiplex PCR, and TCRdb holds only the in-frame ones, with some missing. The sample records under 250,000 clones, 70% to 90% being singletons. Source material: PBMCs. Every receptor here comes from a girl aged 2-9 years in good health and CMV-seronegative.

The rearrangement uses TRBV9 and TRBJ1-2; TRBD1 aligns across 8 bases. CDR1 and CDR2 from the germline V gene are SGDLS and YYNGEE. CDR3 length equals 15 residues. J gave up 5 bases and V 2 bases, and 8 bases lay outside the gene matches. The CDR3 region is CASSVTLDRAYGYTF. As DNA, the CDR3 is TGTGCCAGCAGCGTTACCTTGGACAGGGCATATGGCTACACCTTC.

V gene TRBV7-9 combines with J gene TRBJ2-1; TRBD2 matches 7 bases. The germline CDR1 and CDR2 sequences are SEHNR and FQNEAQ (reference sequence). V was pared by 7 bases and J by 2 bases, with 11 bases of the junction left unmatched. The CDR3 extends over 16 amino acids. CDR3 sequence reads: CASISSRAGAYNEQFF. The CDR3 region has the DNA TGTGCCAGCATCTCAAGTCGGGCGGGGGCCTACAATGAGCAGTTCTTC.

This clone was found once. The rearrangement uses TRBV4-1 and TRBJ2-5, with D unclear. Trimming left V 1 base short and J 2 bases short, with 11 bases between. This CDR3 is 15 amino acids long. From germline, CDR1 is MGHRA and CDR2 YSYEKL. CDR3 region: CASSQATGRQETQYF. Written as DNA, the CDR3 is TGCGCCAGCAGCCAAGCAACCGGTCGACAAGAGACCCAGTACTTC.

This chain links TRBV27 with TRBJ2-5; TRBD2 aligns across 8 bases. CDR3 length equals 18 residues. The J segment lost 1 base and the V segment lost 3 bases, leaving 13 bases of the junction unmatched. Germline values: CDR1 MNHEY, CDR2 SMNVEV (reference sequence). CDR3 bases: TGTGCCAGCAGTTTCTCCCGCGTAAGCGGGGGACCCCAAGAGACCCAGTACTTC. The encoded protein is CASSFSRVSGGPQETQYF.

This clone has just a few counts. The rearrangement joins TRBV15 to TRBJ1-6, with D unclear. V was trimmed by 2 bases and J by 5 bases, leaving 7 bases between them. There are 14 residues in the CDR3. CDR1 is LNHNV, CDR2 YYDKDF, per germline (reference sequence). As DNA, the CDR3 is TGTGCCACCAGCAGACCTTCCGATAATTCACCCCTCCACTTT. Translated, it gives CATSRPSDNSPLHF.

This chain connects TRBV5-1 to TRBJ1-3; TRBD1 might be the D (6 bases). The CDR3 has 15 residues. V was trimmed by 4 bases and J by 4 bases, leaving 15 bases between them. Per germline, CDR1 SGHRS and CDR2 YFSETQ. CDR3 sequence: CASSQMPGVGNTIYF. The CDR3 region has the DNA TGCGCCAGCAGCCAGATGCCAGGGGTCGGAAACACCATATATTTT. The variable domain in full, with the rest retrieved from reference TRBV5-1 and TRBJ1-3, is KAGVTQTPRYLIKTRGQQVTLSCSPISGHRSVSWYQQTPGQGLQFLFEYFSETQRNKGNFPGRFSGRQFSNSRSEMNVSTLELGDSALYLCASSQMPGVGNTIYFGEGSWLTVV.

This chain links TRBV27 with TRBJ2-5, with 9 bases fitting TRBD1. CDR1 and CDR2 (germline): MNHEY, SMNVEV (reference sequence). The V and J ends lost 6 bases and 2 bases, in that order; junction bases with no gene match: 13. The CDR3 consists of 17 residues. DNA of the CDR3: TGTGCCAGCAGCCACAGGGGGCGTTTAGGTCGTCAAGAGACCCAGTACTTC. Encoded protein: CASSHRGRLGRQETQYF.

V gene TRBV5-6 combines with J gene TRBJ1-3; TRBD1 agrees at 8 bases. J gave up 2 bases and V 4 bases, and 2 bases lay outside the gene matches. CDR3 size: 14 residues. Germline V CDR1 and CDR2: SGHDT, YYEEEE. The CDR3 protein is CASSRRGPGNTIYF. DNA for the CDR3: TGTGCCAGCAGCCGCAGGGGGCCTGGAAACACCATATATTTT.

The chain has TRBV18 and TRBJ1-2; D not resolved. V lost 3 bases and J 8 bases, leaving 10 bases between the germline ends. Germline CDR1 is KGHSH and CDR2 is LQKENI. The CDR3 sequence is 12 residues long. The CDR3 coding sequence is TGTGCCAGCTCACCGGTATCGGGGGGCTACACCTTC. Amino acids: CASSPVSGGYTF.

This sequence joins TRBV11-2 and TRBJ2-7; 12 positions match TRBD1. Per germline, CDR1 SGHAT and CDR2 FQNNGV. The CDR3 covers 16 residues. The V and J ends lost 5 bases and 7 bases, in that order; junction bases with no gene match: 12. The CDR3 protein is CASSLLGGTGGIEQYF. As DNA, the CDR3 is TGTGCCAGCAGCCTCCTCGGCGGGACAGGGGGCATTGAGCAGTACTTC.

The chain has TRBV27 and TRBJ1-2, with TRBD1 as a possible D gene (5 bases). The germline gives CDR1 MNHEY, CDR2 SMNVEV (reference sequence). The CDR3 has 13 residues. V was clipped by 6 bases and J by 4 bases, with 12 bases between them. CDR3 DNA sequence: TGTGCCAGCAGCAAAAGACAGACCTATGGCTACACCTTC. Its translation is CASSKRQTYGYTF.

The J gene is TRBJ2-2, the V gene TRBV12-5; D gene uncertain. CDR3 length: 12 residues. V dropped 3 bases and J dropped 6 bases, with 5 bases sitting between them. Germline CDR1 and CDR2: LGHNT and FRNRAP. CDR3 residues: CASGFRAGELFF. The CDR3, as DNA: TGTGCTAGTGGTTTTCGGGCCGGGGAGCTGTTTTTT.

The chain links TRBV6-8 to TRBJ2-7, with D possibly being TRBD2 (6 bases). CDR3 length: 16 residues. The V gene lost 5 bases and the J gene lost 0 bases, with 17 bases spanning the gap. Germline lookup yields CDR1 MNHGY and CDR2 SAAAGT. This CDR3 reads CASSHPWRASSYEQYF. CDR3 bases: TGTGCCAGCAGTCATCCTTGGAGGGCTAGCTCCTACGAGCAGTACTTC.

The chain employs TRBV5-1 and TRBJ1-1; D is ambiguous. V lost 4 bases and J lost 1, with 11 bases in between. The germline V gene has CDR1 SGHRS and CDR2 YFSETQ. There are 14 residues in the CDR3. The CDR3 region is CASSPTTANTEAFF. In DNA, the CDR3 is TGCGCCAGCAGCCCGACAACAGCGAACACTGAAGCTTTCTTT.

V gene TRBV5-1 combines with J gene TRBJ2-6, with 9 bases that match TRBD1. J was trimmed by 4 bases and V by 1 base; bases with no gene match: 6. The CDR3 spans 17 residues. The germline V gene encodes CDR1 SGHRS and CDR2 YFSETQ. The CDR3 nucleotides are TGCGCCAGCAGCTTGCGGGACAGGGCAGCGGGGGCCAACGTCCTGACTTTC. Translating it yields CASSLRDRAAGANVLTF.

The gene calls are TRBV5-4 and TRBJ1-5; maybe TRBD1 (6 bases). Trimming removed 2 bases from V and 4 bases from J, with 7 bases in between. CDR3 length equals 13 residues. Germline V lookup: CDR1 SGHNT, CDR2 YYREEE (reference sequence). CDR3 amino acids: CASSFDRNQPQHF. CDR3 DNA: TGTGCCAGCAGCTTTGACAGGAATCAGCCCCAGCATTTT.

This rearrangement joins TRBV7-9 to TRBJ1-4; perhaps TRBD1 as D (6 bases). This CDR3 comprises 15 residues. Germline-derived CDR1 and CDR2 are SEHNR and FQNEAQ (reference sequence). Trimming pared 1 base from V and 8 bases from J, leaving 14 bases between. CDR3 DNA: TGTGCCAGCAGCTTAGGCGCCAGGGGACGAGAAAAACTGTTTTTT. This translates into CASSLGARGREKLFF.

In DNA, the CDR3 is TGTGCCAGCAGCTTAGGGGTAGCGGGGGGGCGAGAGCAGTACTTC. This gives the protein CASSLGVAGGREQYF. The gene calls are TRBV11-2 and TRBJ2-7; 11 nucleotides align to TRBD2. Germline V gene lookup returns CDR1 SGHAT and CDR2 FQNNGV. With 1 base clipped from V and 7 bases from J, the junction kept 6 bases outside the gene matches. The CDR3 consists of 15 residues.

V is TRBV27 and J is TRBJ1-2; the D gene is possibly TRBD1 (5 bases). The germline V gene encodes CDR1 MNHEY and CDR2 SMNVEV (reference sequence). This CDR3 comprises 16 residues. Trimming cost V 2 bases and J 5 bases, with 18 bases left between them. This chain's CDR3 is CASSLSSGYSGYGYTF. CDR3 nucleotides: TGTGCCAGCAGTTTAAGCTCCGGGTATTCAGGGTATGGCTACACCTTC.

The chain recombines TRBV19 with TRBJ1-2; 7 nucleotides agree with TRBD1. The CDR3 length is 15 residues. CDR1 is LNHDA and CDR2 is SQIVND in the germline V gene (reference sequence). J was trimmed by 2 bases and V by 2 bases; bases with no gene match: 5. The CDR3 DNA reads as TGTGCCAGTAGTATAAGGGCAGGGGGGAACTATGGCTACACCTTC. Amino acids: CASSIRAGGNYGYTF.